A single sample is the source of the 10 T cell receptor beta chains below, sequenced in a study of OX40 agonist ivuxolimab in advanced cancers. Sequencing used immunoSEQ multiplex PCR; TCRdb keeps in-frame clones, though not all of them. The sample has under 70,000 clones; around nine tenths are singletons. The material was CD4+ or CD8+ T cells sorted from blood, obtained in a trial of the OX40 agonist ivuxolimab. The receptors were gathered from an adult with an advanced solid tumor such as melanoma, head and neck, liver or kidney cancer.

This sequence joins TRBV4-1 and TRBJ2-1, with a tentative D call TRBD2 (5 bases). The germline V gene encodes CDR1 MGHRA and CDR2 YSYEKL. CDR3 length equals 16 residues. V shed 1 base and J shed 3 bases, with 13 bases lying between them. The CDR3 nucleotides read TGCGCCAGCAGCCAAGGGCCAGCGGTCATCTACAATGAGCAGTTCTTC. Encoded protein: CASSQGPAVIYNEQFF.

The V gene is TRBV9, the J gene TRBJ2-7; TRBD2 matches 8 bases. The CDR3 runs to 14 residues. The germline V gene has CDR1 SGDLS and CDR2 YYNGEE. The J segment lost 2 bases and the V segment lost 3 bases, leaving 4 bases of the junction unmatched. The CDR3 nucleotides are TGTGCCAGCAGCGAGGCTAGCGGGCCCTACGAGCAGTACTTC. It yields the protein CASSEASGPYEQYF.

The chain is built from TRBV7-9 and TRBJ2-7; D is undetermined. CDR1 and CDR2 (germline): SEHNR, FQNEAQ (reference sequence). This CDR3 spans 13 amino acids. V lost 7 bases, J lost 3 bases, and 13 bases lay in between. CDR3 sequence reads: CASTLPGRYEQYF. CDR3 bases: TGTGCCAGCACCCTACCTGGACGCTACGAGCAGTACTTC.

The V gene is TRBV9, the J gene TRBJ1-2; TRBD1 is a possible D gene (6 bases). This CDR3 has 14 amino acids. CDR1 is SGDLS and CDR2 is YYNGEE in the germline V gene. V was pared by 0 bases and J by 3 bases, with 9 bases between. The CDR3 is CASSVVGGDYGYTF. The CDR3 region has the DNA TGTGCCAGCAGCGTAGTAGGGGGGGACTATGGCTACACCTTC.

The V and J genes are TRBV9 and TRBJ1-2; possibly TRBD1 for D (6 bases). Trimming shortened V by 4 bases and J by 1 base, and 11 bases separated the two germline ends. The CDR3 loop spans 14 amino acids. CDR1 is SGDLS and CDR2 is YYNGEE in the germline V gene. In DNA form, the CDR3 reads TGTGCCAGCAGCCCATCACAGGGTAACTATGGCTACACCTTC. Its translation: CASSPSQGNYGYTF.

CDR3 sequence (DNA): TGCGCCAGCAGCCCCGGGTCAATGAACACTGAAGCTTTCTTT. Amino acids: CASSPGSMNTEAFF. This rearrangement joins TRBV5-1 to TRBJ1-1; D gene uncertain. The V gene lost 4 bases and the J gene lost 0 bases, with 10 bases spanning the gap. The CDR3 loop spans 14 amino acids. Per germline, CDR1 SGHRS and CDR2 YFSETQ.

The genes are TRBV5-5 and TRBJ2-5; D may be TRBD2 (6 bases). The CDR3 contains 15 residues. Trimming took off 4 bases at V and 5 bases at J, with 18 bases between the two ends. The germline gives CDR1 SGHKS, CDR2 YYEKEE (reference sequence). CDR3 amino acids: CASSRTGSLGETQYF. CDR3 DNA sequence: TGTGCCAGCAGCCGGACCGGGAGCCTTGGGGAGACCCAGTACTTC. Full variable domain (rest looked up from reference TRBV5-5 and TRBJ2-5): DAGVTQSPTHLIKTRGQQVTLRCSPISGHKSVSWYQQVLGQGPQFIFQYYEKEERGRGNFPDRFSARQFPNYSSELNVNALLLGDSALYLCASSRTGSLGETQYFGPGTRLLVL.

This chain connects TRBV6-6 to TRBJ1-5; D unresolved. Trimming left V 7 bases short and J 1 base short, with 5 bases between. Germline lookup yields CDR1 MNHNY and CDR2 SVGAGI (reference sequence). This CDR3 contains 12 residues. CDR3 DNA sequence: TGTGCCAGCACCCAGAGCAATCAGCCCCAGCATTTT. Its protein is CASTQSNQPQHF.

The gene calls are TRBV28 and TRBJ2-2, with TRBD1 as a possible D gene (6 bases). Germline V CDR1 and CDR2: MDHEN, SYDVKM. The CDR3 length is 12 residues. Trimming removed 5 bases from V and 11 bases from J, with 12 bases in between. CDR3 sequence (DNA): TGTGCCAGCAGTCGTAACAGGGTTGAGCTGTTTTTT. This encodes CASSRNRVELFF. Using reference TRBV28 and TRBJ2-2 for the parts outside the CDR3, the full variable domain is DVKVTQSSRYLVKRTGEKVFLECVQDMDHENMFWYRQDPGLGLRLIYFSYDVKMKEKGDIPEGYSVSREKKERFSLILESASTNQTSMYLCASSRNRVELFFGEGSRLTVL.

The chain combines TRBV6-1 with TRBJ1-4; D ambiguous. CDR1 and CDR2 from the germline V gene are MNHNS and SASEGT. The CDR3 sequence is 13 residues long. V was trimmed by 8 bases and J by 8 bases, leaving 15 bases between them. CDR3 coding DNA: TGTGCCAGCGCCAGCGCCGAGTGGGAAAAACTGTTTTTT. It codes for CASASAEWEKLFF.